Listed below are T cell receptor beta chains from one sample, sequenced in a study of T cell responses to AZD1222 COVID-19 vaccine. The method was immunoSEQ multiplex PCR; TCRdb's version includes in-frame clones alone and lacks a portion of them. The table lists under 150,000 clones, approximately 88% of them singletons. Specimen: peripheral blood, collected on day 0 of AZD1222 vaccination. The receptors shown here come from an adult in good health. Each CDR3 is given with its conserved first and last residue. A D gene is named only where the DNA matches it firmly. Clone sizes are given selectively: once, few, many, or a class where the clone is expanded.

>TRBJ2-3|TRBV6-2/TRBV6-3|TRBD1|NA
CASSIGQGLFEYF
TGTGCCAGCAGTATCGGACAGGGTCTCTTTGAGTATTTT
>TRBJ1-5|TRBV19|NA|NA
CASSQRGDQPQHF
TGTGCCAGTAGTCAAAGGGGGGATCAGCCCCAGCATTTT
>TRBJ1-1|TRBV7-9|NA|NA
CASRWGDRNTEAFF
TGTGCCAGCAGGTGGGGGGATCGGAACACTGAAGCTTTCTTT
>TRBJ2-1|TRBV5-1|TRBD1|NA
CASSLVTGTGDYNEQFF
TGCGCCAGCAGCTTGGTTACCGGGACAGGCGATTACAATGAGCAGTTCTTC
>TRBJ1-3|TRBV15|NA|NA
CATSRDPGAGNTIYF
TGTGCCACCAGCAGAGACCCGGGGGCTGGAAACACCATATATTTT
>TRBJ2-2|TRBV7-3|TRBD2|once
CASSPLAGGELFF
TGTGCCAGCAGCCCACTAGCGGGCGGGGAGCTGTTTTTT
>TRBJ1-2|TRBV6-6|NA|NA
CASIRIPDGYLYGYTF
TGTGCCAGCATCCGAATCCCTGACGGCTACCTCTATGGCTACACCTTC
>TRBJ2-7|TRBV28|NA|NA
CASTSSYEQYF
TGTGCCAGTACGAGCTCCTACGAGCAGTACTTC
>TRBJ1-2|TRBV3-1/TRBV3-2|NA|once
CASSQEGSGAYGYTF
TGTGCCAGCAGCCAAGAGGGTTCAGGAGCTTATGGCTACACCTTC
>TRBJ1-6|TRBV2|NA|NA
CASTSQGFPPLHF
TGTGCCAGCACATCACAGGGATTTCCACCCCTCCACTTT
>TRBJ1-6|TRBV28|NA|NA
CASAWRGGNSPLHF
TGTGCCAGCGCTTGGCGGGGAGGTAATTCACCCCTCCACTTT
>TRBJ2-7|TRBV28|TRBD1|NA
CASTPGQFKEQYF
TGTGCCAGCACACCGGGACAGTTTAAGGAGCAGTACTTC
>TRBJ2-7|TRBV27|NA|NA
CASSLFMAPPADYEQYF
TGTGCCAGCAGTTTATTCATGGCCCCCCCGGCAGATTACGAGCAGTACTTC
>TRBJ1-2|TRBV28|NA|NA
CAIALPGSYGYTF
TGTGCCATCGCATTGCCAGGGTCCTATGGCTACACCTTC
>TRBJ1-1|TRBV19|TRBD1|NA
CASSIRNRGGGNTEAFF
TGTGCCAGTAGTATAAGAAACAGGGGGGGAGGAAACACTGAAGCTTTCTTT
>TRBJ1-1|TRBV28|TRBD1|NA
CASRKSTGRNTEAFF
TGTGCCAGCAGGAAATCGACAGGGAGGAACACTGAAGCTTTCTTT
>TRBJ1-6|TRBV7-8|TRBD1|NA
CASSPLGQGRSSPLHF
TGTGCCAGCAGCCCCCTGGGACAGGGAAGGAGCTCACCCCTCCACTTT
>TRBJ1-2|TRBV7-2|NA|NA
CASSLGPLGGGYTF
TGTGCCAGCAGCTTAGGGCCCTTGGGCGGTGGCTACACCTTC
>TRBJ2-3|TRBV5-8|TRBD2|NA
CASRFSGASTDTQYF
TGTGCCAGCAGATTTAGCGGGGCTAGCACAGATACGCAGTATTTT
>TRBJ2-3|TRBV5-1|TRBD1|NA
CASKPTGGTDTQYF
TGCGCCAGCAAGCCGACAGGGGGCACAGATACGCAGTATTTT
>TRBJ1-5|TRBV7-2|NA|once
CASSWWDTNQPQHF
TGTGCCAGCAGCTGGTGGGACACTAATCAGCCCCAGCATTTT
>TRBJ2-5|TRBV29-1|TRBD2|NA
CSVERGSGGAETQYF
TGCAGCGTTGAAAGAGGTAGCGGGGGGGCAGAGACCCAGTACTTC
>TRBJ2-3|TRBV10-3|NA|NA
CAISEIGRGRTRADTQYF
TGTGCCATCAGTGAGATAGGGCGGGGGCGGACTCGGGCCGATACGCAGTATTTT
>TRBJ1-1|TRBV4-3|NA|NA
CASSPGGYNTEAFF
TGCGCCAGCAGCCCGGGGGGGTACAACACTGAAGCTTTCTTT
>TRBJ2-3|TRBV5-1|TRBD1|NA
CASSPGTETDTQYF
TGCGCCAGCAGCCCGGGGACAGAAACAGATACGCAGTATTTT
>TRBJ2-3|TRBV30|TRBD2|NA
CAWTRGSAFNTDTQYF
TGTGCCTGGACGCGGGGGAGCGCCTTTAACACAGATACGCAGTATTTT
>TRBJ1-1|TRBV18|NA|NA
CASSPSGGLNTEAFF
TGTGCCAGCTCGCCCTCGGGGGGGCTGAACACTGAAGCTTTCTTT
>TRBJ2-1|TRBV5-1|NA|NA
CASSLAVGDRAYNEQFF
TGCGCCAGCAGCTTGGCCGTAGGAGACAGAGCCTACAATGAGCAGTTCTTC
>TRBJ2-5|TRBV6-5|TRBD2|NA
CASIERGMETQYF
TGTGCCAGCATCGAGCGGGGAATGGAGACCCAGTACTTC
>TRBJ1-1|TRBV5-5|NA|NA
CASSFMGIRNTEAFF
TGTGCCAGCAGCTTCATGGGGATCAGGAACACTGAAGCTTTCTTT
>TRBJ2-2|TRBV5-6|TRBD2|NA
CASSLAILAGSGTGELFF
TGTGCCAGCAGTCTGGCCATACTAGCGGGGAGCGGCACCGGGGAGCTGTTTTTT
>TRBJ2-7|TRBV19|NA|NA
CASTPSRGGLYEQYF
TGTGCCAGTACTCCCTCTCGAGGGGGGCTCTACGAGCAGTACTTC
>TRBJ2-2|TRBV6-5|TRBD2|once
CAAGWTSANTGELFF
TGTGCCGCCGGTTGGACTAGCGCGAACACCGGGGAGCTGTTTTTT
>TRBJ2-1|TRBV7-9|NA|NA
CASSLAGGHLEQFF
TGTGCCAGCAGCTTAGCGGGGGGGCATCTTGAGCAGTTCTTC
>TRBJ1-5|TRBV21-1|NA|few
CASSKVLKGFSNQPQHF
TGTGCCAGCAGCAAAGTTCTTAAGGGCTTTAGCAATCAGCCCCAGCATTTT
>TRBJ2-1|TRBV5-1|TRBD2|NA
CASSLDRLAGGNEQFF
TGCGCCAGCAGCCTCGATCGACTAGCGGGGGGCAATGAGCAGTTCTTC
>TRBJ2-2|TRBV7-7|TRBD1|NA
CASSTGQGGTGELFF
TGTGCCAGCAGCACCGGACAGGGAGGCACCGGGGAGCTGTTTTTT
>TRBJ2-7|TRBV18|TRBD1|NA
CASSSPGQGAHEQYF
TGTGCCAGCTCATCTCCGGGACAGGGTGCCCACGAGCAGTACTTC
>TRBJ2-1|TRBV4-2|TRBD2|NA
CASSLRASGGSRAYNEQFF
TGTGCCAGCAGCCTCCGGGCTAGCGGGGGGTCAAGGGCCTACAATGAGCAGTTCTTC
>TRBJ1-1|TRBV13|NA|NA
CASSSRDVLWDTEAFF
TGTGCCAGCAGCTCCCGGGACGTCCTGTGGGACACTGAAGCTTTCTTT
>TRBJ2-2|TRBV5-4|NA|once
CASSLRPGIRNTGELFF
TGTGCCAGCAGCTTGAGACCCGGGATTCGGAACACCGGGGAGCTGTTTTTT
>TRBJ1-5|TRBV6-5|TRBD1|NA
CASSSDRFEGDPQHF
TGTGCCAGCAGTTCGGACAGGTTCGAGGGGGACCCCCAGCATTTT
>TRBJ2-5|TRBV29-1|TRBD1|NA
CSVIQGTETQYF
TGCAGCGTTATACAGGGGACAGAGACCCAGTACTTC
>TRBJ2-7|TRBV27|NA|NA
CASRVISAGHEQYF
TGTGCCAGCAGGGTGATATCCGCCGGGCACGAGCAGTACTTC
>TRBJ2-7|TRBV6-6|TRBD1|NA
CASRGGTGYPYEQYF
TGTGCCAGCAGGGGCGGGACAGGGTATCCCTACGAGCAGTACTTC
>TRBJ1-1|TRBV6-5|TRBD1|NA
CASSYSSRGDTEAFF
TGTGCCAGCAGTTACTCGTCCAGGGGGGACACTGAAGCTTTCTTT
>TRBJ2-2|TRBV11-3|TRBD1|NA
CASSLRGDRDAGELFF
TGTGCCAGCAGCTTAAGGGGGGACAGGGACGCCGGGGAGCTGTTTTTT
>TRBJ1-1|TRBV12-3/TRBV12-4|NA|NA
CASSFRGGTEAFF
TGTGCCAGCAGTTTTCGAGGGGGCACTGAAGCTTTCTTT
>TRBJ1-2|TRBV28|NA|NA
CASNLAGYGYTF
TGTGCCAGCAATCTAGCTGGGTATGGCTACACCTTC